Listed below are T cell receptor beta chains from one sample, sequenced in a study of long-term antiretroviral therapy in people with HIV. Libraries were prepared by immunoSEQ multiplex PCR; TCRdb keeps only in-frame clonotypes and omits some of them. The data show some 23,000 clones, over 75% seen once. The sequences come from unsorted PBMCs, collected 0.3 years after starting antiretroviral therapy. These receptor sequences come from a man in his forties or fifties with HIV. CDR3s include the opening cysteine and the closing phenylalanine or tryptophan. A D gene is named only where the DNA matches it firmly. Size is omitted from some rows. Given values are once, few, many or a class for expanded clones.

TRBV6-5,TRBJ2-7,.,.,TGTGCCAGCAGCACCGGGGCTGTGAACGAGCAGTACTTC,CASSTGAVNEQYF
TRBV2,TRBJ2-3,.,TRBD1,TGTGCCAGCAGTCGACAGGGTTTGAGGACAGATACGCAGTATTTT,CASSRQGLRTDTQYF
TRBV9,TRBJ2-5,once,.,TGTGCCAGCAGCCCCGTAGGCAGGGACGGAGAGACCCAGTACTTC,CASSPVGRDGETQYF
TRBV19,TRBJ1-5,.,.,TGTGCCAGTCTTTCCTGGGGGCCTGGAGAGCCCCAGCATTTT,CASLSWGPGEPQHF
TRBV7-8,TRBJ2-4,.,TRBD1,TGTGCCAGCAGCTCCGGGACAGCGGTAGCCAAAAACATTCAGTACTTC,CASSSGTAVAKNIQYF
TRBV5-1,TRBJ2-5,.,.,TGCGCCAGCAGTTCCAATACAGGGAATCAAGAGACCCAGTACTTC,CASSSNTGNQETQYF
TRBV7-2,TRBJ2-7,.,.,TGTGCCAGCACCTCTTCTGGGGGGCACTCCTACGAGCAGTACTTC,CASTSSGGHSYEQYF
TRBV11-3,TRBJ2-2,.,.,TGTGCCAGCAGCGGAGGACGTGGAGGGTTACCCGGGGAGCTGTTTTTT,CASSGGRGGLPGELFF
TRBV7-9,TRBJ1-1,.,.,TGTGCCAGCAGCTGGACGGGATCCAACACTGAAGCTTTCTTT,CASSWTGSNTEAFF
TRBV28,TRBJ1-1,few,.,TGTGCCAGCAGTCTATTTTTGCGGGGGGATGACACTGAAGCTTTCTTT,CASSLFLRGDDTEAFF
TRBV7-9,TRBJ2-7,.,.,TGTGCCAGCAGCTCGATAGGTCTGAGATACGAGCAGTACTTC,CASSSIGLRYEQYF
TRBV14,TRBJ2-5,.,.,TGTGCCAGCAGCGCCCCAGGACAAGAGACCCAGTACTTC,CASSAPGQETQYF
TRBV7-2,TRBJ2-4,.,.,TGTGCCAGCAGCCAGGGCTGGACAGCTGCCAAAAACATTCAGTACTTC,CASSQGWTAAKNIQYF
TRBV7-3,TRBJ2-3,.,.,TGTGCCAGCAGCTTACTAGACACAGATACGCAGTATTTT,CASSLLDTDTQYF
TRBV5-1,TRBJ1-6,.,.,TGCGCCAGCACCGCGAGCTCCTATAATTCACCCCTCCACTTT,CASTASSYNSPLHF
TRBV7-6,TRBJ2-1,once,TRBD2,TGTGCCAGCAGCCCTGGGACTAGCGGGAGGGCCTACTCCTACAATGAGCAGTTCTTC,CASSPGTSGRAYSYNEQFF
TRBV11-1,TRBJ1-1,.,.,TGTGCCAGCAGCACCTTTCAGGGGATGAACACTGAAGCTTTCTTT,CASSTFQGMNTEAFF
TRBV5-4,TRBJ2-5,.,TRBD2,TGTGCCAGCAGCTTGAAGTATGGACTAGACGGAGAGACCCAGTACTTC,CASSLKYGLDGETQYF
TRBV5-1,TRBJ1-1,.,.,TGCGCCAGCACCTTCGACAGACCTGGGAACACTGAAGCTTTCTTT,CASTFDRPGNTEAFF
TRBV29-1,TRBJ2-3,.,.,TGCAGCGTTGCCGGGACTAGCACAGATACGCAGTATTTT,CSVAGTSTDTQYF
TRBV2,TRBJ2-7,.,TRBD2,TGTGCCAGCAGGGGACTAGCGGGGGCCTACGAGCAGTACTTC,CASRGLAGAYEQYF
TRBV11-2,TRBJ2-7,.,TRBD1,TGTGCCAGCAGCTTAGGACAGGGAAGGGGCGAGCAGTACTTC,CASSLGQGRGEQYF
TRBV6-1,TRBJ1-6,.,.,TGTGCCTGCGGGAGCTCCTATAATTCACCCCTCCACTTT,CACGSSYNSPLHF
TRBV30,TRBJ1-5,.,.,TGTGCCTGGAGTCCTAGGGGCAATCAGCCCCAGCATTTT,CAWSPRGNQPQHF
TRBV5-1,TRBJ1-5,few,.,TGCGCCAGCAGCCCGAGTAGCAATCAGCCCCAGCATTTT,CASSPSSNQPQHF
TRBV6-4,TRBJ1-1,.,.,TGTGCCAGCAGACAGGGAACGGACACTGAAGCTTTCTTT,CASRQGTDTEAFF
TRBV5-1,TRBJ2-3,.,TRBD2,TGCGCCAGCAGCTTGTTGTCTAGCGGGAGGGGTACAGATACGCAGTATTTT,CASSLLSSGRGTDTQYF
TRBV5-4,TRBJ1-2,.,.,TGTGCCAGCAGCTTTGAGGGGAACTATGGCTACACCTTC,CASSFEGNYGYTF
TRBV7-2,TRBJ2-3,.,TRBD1,TGTGCCAGCAGCTTAGGTCACTTCCGGGACAGGGCCATGATGGCGCAGTATTTT,CASSLGHFRDRAMMAQYF
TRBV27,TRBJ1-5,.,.,TGTGCCAGCAGCCGAAGGGGGGGGAATCAGCCCCAGCATTTT,CASSRRGGNQPQHF
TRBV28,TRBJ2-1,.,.,TGTGCCAGCAGTTCGACAGGTTCCTCCTACAATGAGCAGTTCTTC,CASSSTGSSYNEQFF
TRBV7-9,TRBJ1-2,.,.,TGTGCCAGCAGCTTAGGTCGCGGGAACTATGGCTACACCTTC,CASSLGRGNYGYTF
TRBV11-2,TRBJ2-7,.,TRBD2,TGTGCCAGCAGCTTCTCCAGCGGGAGTCGCTACGAGCAGTACTTC,CASSFSSGSRYEQYF
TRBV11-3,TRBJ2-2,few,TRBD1,TGTGCCAGCAGCCCGGGACAGGAGAACACCGGGGAGCTGTTTTTT,CASSPGQENTGELFF
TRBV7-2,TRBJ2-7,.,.,TGTGCCAGCAGCTACGGCACGGGGGCAGGGTCCTACGAGCAGTACTTC,CASSYGTGAGSYEQYF
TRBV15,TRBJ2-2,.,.,TGTGCCACCAGCAGAGCTGGGGACACCTCCGGGGAGCTGTTTTTT,CATSRAGDTSGELFF
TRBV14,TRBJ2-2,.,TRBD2,TGTGCCAGCAGCCAAGAAGGGAGGGCCGGGGAGCTGTTTTTT,CASSQEGRAGELFF
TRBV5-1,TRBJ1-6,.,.,TGCGCCAGCAGCCTTAGGGGTAATTCACCCCTCCACTTT,CASSLRGNSPLHF
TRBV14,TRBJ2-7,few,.,TGTGCCAGCAGCCAAGACCTACAGGACGAGCAGTACTTC,CASSQDLQDEQYF
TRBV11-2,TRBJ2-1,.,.,TGTGCCAGCAGCGCGGACTTAATCAAAATGCGGAATGAGCAGTTCTTC,CASSADLIKMRNEQFF
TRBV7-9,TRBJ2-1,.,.,TGTGCCAGCAGCCCAAGGTGGATAGGGAGAACGTACAATGAGCAGTTCTTC,CASSPRWIGRTYNEQFF
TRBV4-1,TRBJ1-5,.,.,TGCGCCAGCAGCCAACCGGGACGGAATCAGCCCCAGCATTTT,CASSQPGRNQPQHF
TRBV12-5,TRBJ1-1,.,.,TGTGCTAGTGGTTTGGTAGGGAGGGGGGTGACTGAAGCTTTCTTT,CASGLVGRGVTEAFF
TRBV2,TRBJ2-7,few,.,TGTGCCAGCAGTGAACCCGGAAGCTTC,CASSEPGSF
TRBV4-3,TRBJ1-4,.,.,TGCGCCAGCAGCCTGAACGGGGCCTCCCTCTCTAATGAAAAACTGTTTTTT,CASSLNGASLSNEKLFF
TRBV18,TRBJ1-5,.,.,TGTGCCAGCTCACCTTCACAGGGCCTCAATCAGCCCCAGCATTTT,CASSPSQGLNQPQHF
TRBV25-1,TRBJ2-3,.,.,TGTGCCAGCAGTGACTTCAGAGCAGATACGCAGTATTTT,CASSDFRADTQYF
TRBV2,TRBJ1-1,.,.,TGTGCCAGCAGCTTACTCGAACAGGGTCCGACTCTGAACACTGAAGCTTTCTTT,CASSLLEQGPTLNTEAFF
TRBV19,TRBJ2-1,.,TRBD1,TGTGCCAGTAGTCCCCTCCAGGGGGCGCGAGGTGAGCAGTTCTTC,CASSPLQGARGEQFF
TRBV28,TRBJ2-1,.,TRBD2,TGTGCCAGCAGTGATCTAGCGGGAACAGCCTACAATGAGCAGTTCTTC,CASSDLAGTAYNEQFF
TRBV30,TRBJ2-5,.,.,TGTGCCTGGACTCTTGCGACCCAAGAGACCCAGTACTTC,CAWTLATQETQYF
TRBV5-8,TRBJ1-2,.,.,TGTGCCAGCCCCCGGGACAACGAATACTTCTATGGCTACACCTTC,CASPRDNEYFYGYTF
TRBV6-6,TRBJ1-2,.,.,TGTGCCAGCAGTCACAGGGTGGACGGCTACACCTTC,CASSHRVDGYTF
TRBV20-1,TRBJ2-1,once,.,TGCAGTGCTGATGCCTGGAATGAGCAGTTCTTC,CSADAWNEQFF